This TCR beta chain was captured in a study of blood T cell repertoires in COVID-19. Trimming shortened V by 5 bases and J by 6 bases, and 11 bases separated the two germline ends. This CDR3 spans 13 amino acids. CDR1 is MNHNY, CDR2 SVGAGI, per germline (reference sequence). While infection was still active, Seattle patients were enrolled and then followed longitudinally. As processed by the authors: Nucleated cell counts were estimated from reference gene primer amplification. Clones were sequenced by immunoSEQ multiplex PCR, and TCRdb holds only the in-frame ones, with some missing. V, J and clone size reflect that table, while D and trimming were determined from the DNA. The sample has about 410,000 clones, approximately 89% seen once.

The sequence came from a woman aged 40 to 50 with COVID-19, enrolled during active disease. The sample taken for sequencing was peripheral blood. V usage is TRBV6-6 and J usage is TRBJ1-5; D possibly corresponds to TRBD1 (6 bases). The CDR3: CASSPQGSQPQHF. The CDR3 DNA reads as TGTGCCAGCAGTCCTCAGGGGTCTCAGCCCCAGCATTTT.